This TCR beta chain was sequenced for a study of identical twins. Worth noting for this clonotype: Its antigen is currently unknown.

TCRdb re-derived calls from the 5' RACE reads in MiXCR, one entry per CDR3 protein. The top ten hold 6% to 9% of the sample, which has hundreds of thousands of distinct CDR3 sequences, about 12% seen once. Study outcomes and limitations: Where beta out-of-frame sequences were concerned, excess twin sharing was weaker. Out-of-frame alpha sequences common to twins were enriched for low generation probability. Zero-insertion analyses might be partly confounded by invariant T cells like MAIT and iNKT.

Another study also made use of these data, one on yellow fever vaccine responses in identical twins.

The receptor comes from a woman aged 18-29 years in good health. Sequencing used CD8+ T cells sorted from blood.

The CDR3 reads CASSSRDRGGYEQYV. CDR3 sequence (DNA): TGTGCCAGCAGCTCCCGGGACAGGGGTGGGTACGAGCAGTACGTC. The chain links TRBV11-2 to TRBJ2-7; 10 nucleotides agree with TRBD1. CDR1 is SGHAT and CDR2 is FQNNGV in the germline V gene. V shed 4 bases and J 4 bases; nucleotides not matched to a gene: 7. CDR3 size: 15 residues.